The 5 T cell receptor beta chains in this list originate from one sample, sequenced in a study of control samples from healthy donors and cancer patients. Assay used: immunoSEQ multiplex PCR; TCRdb lists only in-frame clones, some missing. The table lists about 30,000 clones, 90% to 95% of them singletons. The sample comprised PBMCs. The receptors here all came from a man aged 50-60 years with lung cancer.

The genes are TRBV7-9 and TRBJ2-1, with D perhaps matching TRBD1 or TRBD2 (6 bases each). CDR3 length: 15 residues. Germline V lookup: CDR1 SEHNR, CDR2 FQNEAQ (reference sequence). V dropped 5 bases and J dropped 2 bases, with 13 bases sitting between them. CDR3 residues: CASSPDGGPYNEQFF. The CDR3 coding sequence is TGTGCCAGCAGCCCCGACGGGGGCCCCTACAATGAGCAGTTCTTC.

This sequence joins TRBV6-5 and TRBJ1-5; the D gene is possibly TRBD1 (6 bases). CDR1 is MNHEY and CDR2 is SVGAGI in the germline V gene. CDR3 size: 14 residues. V lost 10 bases and J 5 bases, leaving 18 bases between the germline ends. The CDR3 DNA reads TGTGCCACCAAAAATTCAGGGGTGCATCAGCCCCAGCATTTT. Translated, it gives CATKNSGVHQPQHF.

The genes are TRBV7-2 and TRBJ1-3, with 7 bases matching TRBD1. V gave up 5 bases and J gave up 0 bases; unmatched junction bases: 7. Germline values: CDR1 SGHTA, CDR2 FQGNSA. CDR3 length: 16 amino acids. The CDR3 spells CASSGPDRDSGNTIYF. CDR3 coding DNA: TGTGCCAGCAGCGGCCCTGACAGGGACTCTGGAAACACCATATATTTT.

The rearrangement uses TRBV5-4 and TRBJ1-2; D is unclear. Looked up from germline, CDR1 is SGHNT and CDR2 is YYREEE (reference sequence). The CDR3 contains 14 residues. V was trimmed by 4 bases and J by 0 bases, leaving 10 bases between them. The CDR3 coding sequence is TGTGCCAGCAGCATCGAGGACCCTAACTATGGCTACACCTTC. Its protein is CASSIEDPNYGYTF.

The V call is TRBV3-1 (or the pseudogene TRBV3-2), the J call TRBJ2-1; 13 nucleotides agree with TRBD2. Trimming cost V 3 bases and J 5 bases; bases outside gene matches: 7. From germline, CDR1 is LGHDT and CDR2 YNNKEL (reference sequence). This CDR3 comprises 17 residues. Written as DNA, the CDR3 is TGTGCCAGCAGCCAGGACAGTGGACTAGCGGGGGACAATGAGCAGTTCTTC. Translated: CASSQDSGLAGDNEQFF.